Presented here are 26 T cell receptor beta chains from one specimen sequenced in a study of T-cell reconstitution after alpha-beta-depleted transplantation in children. As it was prepared, the TCRbeta library received unique molecular identifiers. TCRdb re-derived calls from the PCR reads in MiXCR, one entry per CDR3 protein. The repertoire includes just over 350,000 distinct CDR3 sequences, roughly 13% of them detected once, and 4% to 5.5% sits in the top ten. The sequenced sample was PBMCs, obtained from the stem cell graft. These receptors came from a human donor who donated a stem cell graft to a child with Fanconi anemia.

This clonotype was counted a few times. In DNA form, the CDR3 reads TGTGCCAGCAGCCAACTAGCGGGGGGCCGCGATGAGCAGTTCTTC. This codes for CASSQLAGGRDEQFF. The rearrangement uses TRBV28 and TRBJ2-1; TRBD2 agrees at 12 bases. The CDR3 has 15 amino acids. Trimming at V came to 6 bases and at J to 8 bases, leaving 8 bases not matched to a gene. Looked up from germline, CDR1 is MDHEN and CDR2 is SYDVKM.

This clonotype was found a few times. This sequence joins TRBV30 and TRBJ1-1, with 9 bases aligning to TRBD1. This CDR3 region has 16 residues. J gave up 1 base and V 0 bases, and 6 bases lay outside the gene matches. The germline CDR1 and CDR2 sequences are GTSNPN and SVGIG (reference sequence). For the CDR3, the DNA is TGTGCCTGGAGTGTAATCGGGACAGGGACGAACACTGAAGCTTTCTTT. Translating gives CAWSVIGTGTNTEAFF.

The chain recombines TRBV5-1 with TRBJ2-7; D may be TRBD1 (5 bases). The V end was cut by 2 bases, the J end by 10 bases, with 13 bases between. Germline loops: CDR1 SGHRS, CDR2 YFSETQ. The CDR3 covers 12 residues. The CDR3, as DNA: TGCGCCAGCAGCTTTCAGGGTCCCCCCCAGTACTTC. Translated, it gives CASSFQGPPQYF.

In its sample, this clonotype was seen a few times. V usage is TRBV6-6 and J usage is TRBJ2-7, with a weak D call TRBD2 (7 bases). This CDR3 has 12 residues. Germline CDR1 and CDR2: MNHNY and SVGAGI (reference sequence). V gave up 11 bases and J gave up 5 bases, with 16 bases separating them. The CDR3 here is CAGGGRVHEQYV. The CDR3 nucleotides read TGTGCCGGCGGGGGCAGGGTCCACGAGCAGTACGTC.

The V call is TRBV18, the J call TRBJ1-2; unclear D gene. Germline V gives CDR1 KGHSH, CDR2 LQKENI. The CDR3 contains 13 residues. V lost 0 bases to trimming and J lost 7 bases, with 9 bases between them. CDR3 in amino acids: CASSPPGIGGYTF. DNA for the CDR3: TGTGCCAGCTCACCACCGGGGATCGGTGGCTACACCTTC.

This clonotype was observed many times. The junction differs from germline at one of its ends, possibly a read error. The chain is built from TRBV7-7 and TRBJ1-2; 7 bases agree with TRBD1. Germline V gene lookup returns CDR1 SSHAT and CDR2 FNYEAQ (reference sequence). This CDR3 spans 14 amino acids. The CDR3 nucleotides read TGTGCTAGCATCAATAGGGGGCGGGACTATGGCTACACCTTC. Amino acid sequence: CASINRGRDYGYTF.

This clonotype was counted only a few times. The V and J genes are TRBV20-1 and TRBJ2-1, with D unresolved. The V and J ends lost 3 bases and 0 bases respectively, with 6 bases between them. The CDR3 consists of 13 residues. Germline CDR1 is DFQATT and CDR2 is SNEGSKA (reference sequence). CDR3 nucleotides: TGCAGTGCTAGGGCTCTCTCCTACAATGAGCAGTTCTTC. As protein: CSARALSYNEQFF.

This clonotype has a handful of counts. The chain carries TRBV20-1 and TRBJ2-5, with 7 nucleotides matching TRBD1. CDR3 length: 14 amino acids. Germline V gene lookup returns CDR1 DFQATT and CDR2 SNEGSKA (reference sequence). The junction had 4 bases not matched to a gene; V was cut back by 0 bases and J by 3 bases. CDR3 amino acids: CSARERTGEETQYF. CDR3 in DNA: TGCAGTGCTAGAGAACGGACAGGAGAAGAGACCCAGTACTTC.

The chain's CDR3 is CASSHDYEQYF. DNA of the CDR3: TGTGCCAGCAGTCACGACTACGAGCAGTACTTC. This chain connects TRBV27 to TRBJ2-7; no firm D call. This CDR3 is built from 11 residues. Per germline, CDR1 MNHEY and CDR2 SMNVEV (reference sequence). Trimming stripped 5 bases from V and 3 bases from J, with 5 bases between.

This sequence joins TRBV12-3 or TRBV12-4 and TRBJ1-4; D is unresolved. V was pared by 2 bases and J by 2 bases, with 0 bases between. This CDR3 has 12 amino acids. CDR3 region: CASSLTNEKLFF. The CDR3 DNA reads TGTGCCAGCAGTTTAACTAATGAAAAACTGTTTTTT.

Ten or more counts support this clonotype. The CDR3 protein is CASSVDPRSVATIYF. The CDR3 nucleotides are TGTGCCAGCAGCGTAGACCCGCGGTCTGTGGCAACCATATATTTT. The chain links TRBV9 to TRBJ1-3; D is unclear. This CDR3 spans 15 amino acids. Germline V gene data show CDR1 as SGDLS and CDR2 as YYNGEE. Trimming removed 0 bases from V and 10 bases from J, with 17 bases in between.

This clonotype has more than one count but fewer than ten. The chain uses TRBV2 and TRBJ2-7; a possible D gene is TRBD1 (5 bases). CDR1 SNHLY and CDR2 FYNNEI come from the germline V gene. Trimming removed 8 bases at V and 2 bases at J, with 16 bases between. The CDR3 spans 14 residues. The CDR3 DNA follows: TGTGCCAGCGGCGATACAGGTCCCGCCTACGAGCAGTACTTC. Its translation is CASGDTGPAYEQYF.

In this sample, this clonotype turned up many times. The chain employs TRBV4-3 and TRBJ2-5; 7 nucleotides agree with TRBD1. Germline V gives CDR1 LGHNA, CDR2 YSLEER. V lost 5 bases to trimming and J lost 5 bases; unmatched junction nucleotides: 14. This CDR3 is 16 amino acids long. CDR3 DNA: TGCGCCAGCAGCTTGGCCCAACGACAGGGCCGGGAGACCCAGTACTTC. Translating it yields CASSLAQRQGRETQYF.

This clonotype was picked up many times. The rearrangement uses TRBV4-3 and TRBJ2-2, with a possible D match to TRBD2 (6 bases). The germline V and J ends were trimmed by 0 bases and 6 bases, with 14 bases remaining between them. CDR3 size: 16 residues. CDR1 is LGHNA, CDR2 YSLEER, per germline. The CDR3 nucleotides are TGCGCCAGCAGCCAAGAGGTGGGGACTGGCGCCGGGGAGCTGTTTTTT. It is translated as CASSQEVGTGAGELFF.

In its sample, this clonotype was seen a few times. The chain combines TRBV2 with TRBJ2-5; D gene uncertain. CDR1 is SNHLY and CDR2 is FYNNEI in the germline V gene. V dropped 7 bases and J dropped 5 bases, with 14 bases sitting between them. This CDR3 has 13 amino acids. CDR3 DNA sequence: TGTGCCAGCACCCAGACTTTACGGGAGACCCAGTACTTC. Encoded protein: CASTQTLRETQYF. Supplemented by reference TRBV2 and TRBJ2-5, the full variable domain reads EPEVTQTPSHQVTQMGQEVILRCVPISNHLYFYWYRQILGQKVEFLVSFYNNEISEKSEIFDDQFSVERPDGSNFTLKIRSTKLEDSAMYFCASTQTLRETQYFGPGTRLLVL.

J is TRBJ2-5 and V is TRBV10-3; no clear D gene. The CDR3 consists of 14 residues. V lost 9 bases and J 1 base, leaving 15 bases between the germline ends. Germline assignment: CDR1 ENHRY and CDR2 SYGVKD. The CDR3: CAIPLKGPQETQYF. In nucleotides, the CDR3 is TGTGCCATACCGCTTAAGGGCCCCCAAGAGACCCAGTACTTC.

This clonotype was recorded many times. This chain uses TRBV7-2 with TRBJ2-1; D is unclear. Trimming left V 5 bases short and J 5 bases short, with 13 bases between. This CDR3 is 14 amino acids long. Germline CDR1 and CDR2: SGHTA and FQGNSA. The CDR3 is CASSLSRADNEQFF. In nucleotides, the CDR3 is TGTGCCAGCAGCCTTAGCCGGGCGGACAATGAGCAGTTCTTC.

The chain is built from TRBV4-3 and TRBJ1-1; unclear D gene. The CDR3 is made up of 13 amino acids. Germline V gene sequence: CDR1 LGHNA, CDR2 YSLEER. V was trimmed by 0 bases and J by 7 bases, leaving 9 bases between them. CDR3 region: CASSQDGLYEAFF. CDR3 bases: TGCGCCAGCAGCCAAGATGGACTGTATGAAGCTTTCTTT.

This clonotype occurred a few times. V and J are TRBV18 and TRBJ2-1, with D perhaps TRBD2 (5 bases). Germline assignment: CDR1 KGHSH and CDR2 LQKENI. Trimming pared 6 bases from V and 1 base from J, leaving 13 bases between. The CDR3 length is 15 residues. The CDR3 nucleotides are TGTGCCAGCTCGCCTAGCTGGGCGTCCTACAATGAGCAGTTCTTC. This gives the protein CASSPSWASYNEQFF.

This clonotype was recorded at least ten times. The rearrangement uses TRBV4-3 and TRBJ1-2; the match to TRBD1 covers 7 bases. Germline V gene data show CDR1 as LGHNA and CDR2 as YSLEER. V lost 1 base, J lost 2 bases, and 4 bases stayed unmatched. This CDR3 spans 15 amino acids. The CDR3 DNA reads TGCGCCAGCAGCCAAGCTAGGGGACAGAACTATGGCTACACCTTC. Its translation is CASSQARGQNYGYTF.

This clonotype was counted at least ten times. The gene calls are TRBV6-2 or TRBV6-3 and TRBJ2-4; D uncertain. CDR1 is MNHEY and CDR2 is SVGEGT in the germline V gene. This CDR3 contains 13 residues. V was trimmed by 4 bases and J by 6 bases, leaving 10 bases between them. Here the CDR3 DNA reads TGTGCCAGCAGTTGGACGGAGCTAAACATTCAGTACTTC. Translating it yields CASSWTELNIQYF.

V usage is TRBV7-9 and J usage is TRBJ1-4, with TRBD1 identical over 7 bases. The CDR3 runs 15 residues. The ends lost 5 bases at V and 4 bases at J; junction bases unmatched: 7. Germline CDR1 and CDR2: SEHNR and FQNEAQ (reference sequence). CDR3 coding DNA: TGTGCCAGCAGCCCCGACAGGGCTTTTAATGAAAAACTGTTTTTT. This gives the protein CASSPDRAFNEKLFF. Looking up the rest from reference TRBV7-9 and TRBJ1-4 gives the full variable domain: DTGVSQNPRHKITKRGQNVTFRCDPISEHNRLYWYRQTLGQGPEFLTYFQNEAQLEKSRLLSDRFSAERPKGSFSTLEIQRTEQGDSAMYLCASSPDRAFNEKLFFGSGTQLSVL.

This clonotype has ten or more counts. The J gene is TRBJ1-6, the V gene TRBV5-1, with a tentative D call TRBD1 (5 bases). V shed 4 bases and J shed 10 bases, with 15 bases lying between them. Germline loops: CDR1 SGHRS, CDR2 YFSETQ. The CDR3 is made up of 14 amino acids. The CDR3 reads CASSRAGRISPLHF. CDR3 DNA sequence: TGCGCCAGCAGCAGGGCAGGGCGTATATCACCCCTCCACTTT.

At least ten counts were recorded for this clonotype. The chain links TRBV18 to TRBJ2-1, with D uncertain. Germline CDR1 and CDR2: KGHSH and LQKENI. Between the trimmed V and J ends, which lost 0 bases and 6 bases, there was a span of 3 bases. This CDR3 comprises 12 residues. CDR3 sequence: CASSPPGNEQFF. The CDR3 DNA sequence: TGTGCCAGCTCACCACCAGGCAATGAGCAGTTCTTC.

The table lists this clonotype with many counts. The chain has TRBV5-1 and TRBJ1-1; 12 nucleotides agree with TRBD1. This CDR3 spans 15 amino acids. Germline CDR1 and CDR2: SGHRS and YFSETQ. The V segment lost 4 bases and the J segment 5 bases; nucleotides outside the gene matches: 6. The CDR3 bases are TGCGCCAGCAGCCGGGGGGACAGGGGGCGGACTGAAGCTTTCTTT. It translates to CASSRGDRGRTEAFF.

This clonotype was seen a few times. The chain uses TRBV19 and TRBJ1-5; D is unresolved. The CDR3 extends over 13 amino acids. V lost 2 bases and J lost 6, with 8 bases in between. Germline CDR1 LNHDA, CDR2 SQIVND (reference sequence). The CDR3 DNA is TGTGCCAGTAGTATAAACAGCTTTCAGCCCCAGCATTTT. This encodes CASSINSFQPQHF. Full variable domain (outside the CDR3, taken from reference TRBV19 and TRBJ1-5): DGGITQSPKYLFRKEGQNVTLSCEQNLNHDAMYWYRQDPGQGLRLIYYSQIVNDFQKGDIAEGYSVSREKKESFPLTVTSAQKNPTAFYLCASSINSFQPQHFGDGTRLSIL.